Shown below are 8 T cell receptor beta chains from a single sample sequenced in a study of blood T cell repertoires in COVID-19. Profiling relied on immunoSEQ multiplex PCR, and the TCRdb table lists in-frame clones only, not all of them. Of around 310,000 clones detected, just under 90% appear once; the ten largest clones hold roughly a tenth. The sample comprised PBMCs or T cells enriched from blood (not recorded which). These receptors all stem from a woman aged 25 to 39 who had recovered from COVID-19.

This chain connects TRBV5-1 to TRBJ2-7, with 7 bases that match TRBD2. Germline V CDR1 and CDR2: SGHRS, YFSETQ. The CDR3 totals 15 residues. V lost 1 base to trimming and J lost 3 bases; unmatched junction nucleotides: 7. The CDR3 loop is CASSLPGAGDYEQYF. As DNA, the CDR3 is TGCGCCAGCAGCTTGCCTGGCGCGGGAGACTACGAGCAGTACTTC.

V is TRBV7-2 and J is TRBJ2-6; weak D call: TRBD2 (6 bases). The CDR3 is made up of 15 amino acids. Germline CDR1 is SGHTA and CDR2 is FQGNSA. V dropped 3 bases and J dropped 2 bases, with 8 bases sitting between them. The CDR3 DNA sequence: TGTGCCAGCAGCTTTGGAGGGGCTGGGGCCAACGTCCTGACTTTC. Its protein product is CASSFGGAGANVLTF.

V and J are TRBV6-5 and TRBJ2-7, with 8 positions matching TRBD2. The length of the CDR3 is 15 residues. Germline values: CDR1 MNHEY, CDR2 SVGAGI. The ends lost 4 bases at V and 1 base at J; junction bases unmatched: 6. CDR3 coding DNA: TGTGCCAGCAGTTTGCAGACTAGCGCTTCCTACGAGCAGTACTTC. This translates into CASSLQTSASYEQYF.

The chain is built from TRBV6-2 or TRBV6-3 and TRBJ2-1; D is undetermined. Germline CDR1 and CDR2: MNHEY and SVGEGT. The CDR3 sequence is 17 residues long. V was trimmed by 3 bases and J by 6 bases, leaving 21 bases between them. The CDR3 bases are TGTGCCAGCAGTTATTCAATAGAGCTATTTGGTCCCAATGAGCAGTTCTTC. This translates into CASSYSIELFGPNEQFF.

The rearrangement uses TRBV18 and TRBJ2-5; D ambiguous. Germline CDR1 and CDR2: KGHSH and LQKENI. The CDR3 runs 15 residues. V lost 0 bases and J 2 bases, leaving 10 bases between the germline ends. The CDR3 region is CASSPPPTRQETQYF. CDR3 DNA sequence: TGTGCCAGCTCACCACCACCGACCAGGCAAGAGACCCAGTACTTC.

This clone occurred once. V gene TRBV18 combines with J gene TRBJ1-2, with 9 bases matching TRBD1. The junction had 3 bases not matched to a gene; V was cut back by 4 bases and J by 6 bases. From germline, CDR1 is KGHSH and CDR2 LQKENI. The CDR3 is made up of 13 amino acids. The CDR3 DNA reads as TGTGCCAGCTCACGGACAGGGGAAAATGGCTACACCTTC. Its protein is CASSRTGENGYTF.

The gene calls are TRBV4-1 and TRBJ2-3; D gene unclear. The germline gives CDR1 MGHRA, CDR2 YSYEKL. V was pared by 2 bases and J by 0 bases, with 9 bases between. CDR3 length: 15 amino acids. Here the CDR3 reads CASSQPPTSTDTQYF. As DNA, the CDR3 is TGCGCCAGCAGCCAACCCCCTACTAGCACAGATACGCAGTATTTT.

V and J are TRBV6-2 or TRBV6-3 and TRBJ1-3, with D unresolved. CDR3 length: 16 residues. Germline loops: CDR1 MNHEY, CDR2 SVGEGT. The V and J ends lost 2 bases and 0 bases respectively, with 11 bases between them. In DNA, the CDR3 is TGTGCCAGCAGTTACCGAGCGGGCCGCTCTGGAAACACCATATATTTT. It translates to CASSYRAGRSGNTIYF.